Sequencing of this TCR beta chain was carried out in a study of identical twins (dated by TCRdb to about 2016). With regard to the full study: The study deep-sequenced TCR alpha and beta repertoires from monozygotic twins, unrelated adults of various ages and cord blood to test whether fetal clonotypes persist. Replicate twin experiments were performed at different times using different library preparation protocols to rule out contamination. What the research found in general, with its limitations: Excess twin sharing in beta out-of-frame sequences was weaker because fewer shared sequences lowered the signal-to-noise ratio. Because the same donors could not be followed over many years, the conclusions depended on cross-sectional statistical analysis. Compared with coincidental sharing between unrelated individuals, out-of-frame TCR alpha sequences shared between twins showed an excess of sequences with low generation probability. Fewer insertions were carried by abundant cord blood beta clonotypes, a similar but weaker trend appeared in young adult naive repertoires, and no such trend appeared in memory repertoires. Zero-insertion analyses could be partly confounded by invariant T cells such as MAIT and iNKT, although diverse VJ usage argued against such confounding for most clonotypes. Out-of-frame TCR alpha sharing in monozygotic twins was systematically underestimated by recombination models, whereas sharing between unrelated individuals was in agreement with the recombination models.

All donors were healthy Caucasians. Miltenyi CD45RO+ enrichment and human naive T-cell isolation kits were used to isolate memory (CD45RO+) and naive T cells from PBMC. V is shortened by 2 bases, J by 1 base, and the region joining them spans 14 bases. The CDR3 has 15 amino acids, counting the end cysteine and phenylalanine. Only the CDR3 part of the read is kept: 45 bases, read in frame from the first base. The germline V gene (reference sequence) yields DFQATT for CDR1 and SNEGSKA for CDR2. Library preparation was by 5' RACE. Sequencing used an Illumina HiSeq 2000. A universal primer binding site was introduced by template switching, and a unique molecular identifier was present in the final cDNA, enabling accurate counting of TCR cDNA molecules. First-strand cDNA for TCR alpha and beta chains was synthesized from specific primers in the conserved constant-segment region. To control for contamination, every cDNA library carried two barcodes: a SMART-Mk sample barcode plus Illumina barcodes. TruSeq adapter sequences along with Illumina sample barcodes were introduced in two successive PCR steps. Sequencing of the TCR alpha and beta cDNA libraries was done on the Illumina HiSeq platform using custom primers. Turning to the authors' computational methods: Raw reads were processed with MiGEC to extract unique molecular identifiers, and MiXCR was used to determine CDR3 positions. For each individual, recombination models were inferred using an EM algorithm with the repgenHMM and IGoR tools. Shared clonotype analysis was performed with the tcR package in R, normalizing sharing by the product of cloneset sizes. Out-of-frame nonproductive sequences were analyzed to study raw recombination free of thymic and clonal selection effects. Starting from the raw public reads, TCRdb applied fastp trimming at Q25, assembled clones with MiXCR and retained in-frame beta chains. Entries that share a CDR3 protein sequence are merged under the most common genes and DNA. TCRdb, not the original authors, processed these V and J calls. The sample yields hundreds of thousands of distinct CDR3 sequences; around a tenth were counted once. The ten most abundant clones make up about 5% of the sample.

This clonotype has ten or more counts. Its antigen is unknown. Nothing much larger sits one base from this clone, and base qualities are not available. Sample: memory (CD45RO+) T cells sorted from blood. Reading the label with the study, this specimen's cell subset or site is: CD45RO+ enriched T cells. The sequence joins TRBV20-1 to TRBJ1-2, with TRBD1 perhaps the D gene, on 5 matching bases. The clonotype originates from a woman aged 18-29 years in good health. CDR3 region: CSARSTGALNYGYTF. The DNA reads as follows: TGCAGTGCTAGATCAACAGGAGCCCTTAACTATGGCTACACCTTC.